The entry below gives a single T cell receptor (beta chain) sequence along with its context. The entry originates in a study of cytomegalovirus exposure and HLA in healthy donors. Trimming pared 6 bases from V and 1 base from J, leaving 9 bases between. The length of the CDR3 is 13 residues. Germline V lookup: CDR1 MNHNS, CDR2 SASEGT. Primers included in the PCR were 60 Vbeta and 13 Jbeta primers. Clones were read by immunoSEQ multiplex PCR, and TCRdb kept only the in-frame ones, dropping some. The data show roughly 150,000 clones, nearly 80% seen once. The clonotype originates from a male donor in good health and CMV-seronegative. The chain links TRBV6-1 to TRBJ1-1; possible D gene TRBD1, 5 bases. The material sequenced was PBMCs. This CDR3 is CASRVTGNTEAFF. In nucleotides, the CDR3 is TGTGCCAGCAGGGTAACAGGGAACACTGAAGCTTTCTTT.